Sequencing of this T cell receptor beta chain was carried out in a study of tumor and adjacent non-tumor tissue in lung cancer (dated by TCRdb to 2016 to 2019). About the study as a whole: Patients with adenocarcinoma (approximately 11), squamous cell carcinoma (2) and small cell lung cancer (1) were included in the cohort. The approximately 15 patients were aged about 30 to 76 years, included 10 men and 5 women, and had TNM stage I to III disease. A total of some 130 million productive TCRbeta reads were generated by sequencing, corresponding to an average of about 4.2 million reads per sample. Bulk TCRbeta repertoires were compared between lung tumor tissue and matched distant non-tumor lung tissue obtained from 15 or so lung cancer patients. For each patient, one tumor sample and one normal lung sample were taken, giving thirty paired specimens that underwent TCRbeta CDR3 sequencing. The full study reports these points: A significantly larger cumulative share of the repertoire was made up by the top 100 clones in normal lung than in tumor tissue. Younger patients had significantly higher TCR diversity, and higher tumor TCR diversity was associated with shorter overall and disease-free survival. Significantly higher TCR diversity (inverse Simpson) was observed in tumor tissue than in normal lung tissue (approximately 430 vs 150, P = 0.0075, Mann-Whitney U test). Peripheral blood was not sequenced, so blood TCRbeta repertoires were not examined in the lung cancer patients of the study. The methods do not name the sequencing platform or mention unique molecular identifiers. With only around 15 patients in the cohort, the authors noted that larger samples and more detailed clinical data are needed.

This clonotype was counted ten times or more. The clone's antigen remains unknown. No quality values exist for individual bases; no much larger clone is one base distant. The library was made by multiplex PCR. The sequencing machine was an Illumina HiSeq 2500. Following protocols modified from ARM-PCR, the researchers constructed TCRbeta libraries through three rounds of nested PCR with primers (Table S4). PCR products of 200-500 bp were gel-excised and purified with the QIAquick gel extraction kit before sequencing. The source study handled its data this way. Trimmomatic was used to clean the reads, FLASH merged the cleaned reads into complete CDR3 sequences, and MiTCR assigned the sequences to V(D)J germline segments. VDJtools was used to compute clonal diversity as the inverse Simpson's index. A read counted as productive if the sequence was in-frame and lacked a premature stop codon. In TCRdb, the public reads were trimmed at Q25 with fastp and aligned with MiXCR, with productive beta chains retained. Rows with one shared CDR3 protein collapse into an entry with the most common genes and DNA. The V and J calls come from TCRdb's annotation, not from the publication. For this sample there are some 99,000 distinct CDR3 sequences; roughly 75% appear just once. The ten biggest clones cover around 37% of the sample.

Bulk unsorted tissue served as the source for RNA extraction, and RNA quality was assessed using a NanoDrop ND-1000 and an Agilent 2100. Donors were newly diagnosed lung cancer patients admitted for thoracic surgery in China between August and November 2014, without prior chemotherapy. Patients who had received previous radiotherapy or chemotherapy, or who had another concurrent cancer, were excluded from the study. Surgical tissue pieces of about 1-2.2 cm3 were preserved in RNAlater solution and stored at -80 °C until use. The CDR3 goes from the cysteine to the phenylalanine over 13 residues. Here the CDR3 DNA is all that survives: 39 bases in frame from base 1. The V and J ends are trimmed by 3 bases and 4 bases, leaving 6 bases between them.

What was sequenced was lung tumor tissue. The chain is made from TRBV12-3 or TRBV12-4 and TRBJ2-2; TRBD2 is possibly the D segment (6 matching bases). The receptor was derived from a woman in her fifties or sixties with non-small cell lung cancer. This receptor has the CDR3 CASSFSGTGELFF. The nucleotides read TGTGCCAGCAGTTTTAGCGGCACCGGGGAGCTGTTTTTT.